This passage covers 16 T cell receptor beta chains from one sample sequenced in a study of blood T cell repertoires in COVID-19. Profiled with immunoSEQ multiplex PCR; TCRdb holds only in-frame clones, not every one. The table records 150,000 or so clones, about 86% of them present only once. The source material was peripheral blood. Every receptor here comes from a woman over 75 with acute or convalescent COVID-19.

The CDR3 DNA is TGTGCCAGCAGTTACTCGGCAGGGCGTATAGGAGAGACCCAGTACTTC. It codes for CASSYSAGRIGETQYF. The genes are TRBV6-5 and TRBJ2-5; possible D gene TRBD1, 5 bases. Germline CDR1 reads MNHEY; CDR2 reads SVGAGI. The V and J ends lost 0 bases and 4 bases respectively, with 15 bases between them. There are 16 residues in the CDR3.

The V gene is TRBV7-2, the J gene TRBJ2-5; 15 bases fit TRBD2. Trimming cost V 5 bases and J 5 bases; bases outside gene matches: 6. This CDR3 has 16 amino acids. Looked up from germline, CDR1 is SGHTA and CDR2 is FQGNSA. The CDR3 sequence: CASSLGLAGGRETQYF. The DNA of the CDR3 is TGTGCCAGCAGCCTAGGACTAGCGGGGGGGCGGGAGACCCAGTACTTC.

The chain couples TRBV2 to TRBJ1-2; 9 bases match TRBD1. Germline trimming cut 8 bases from V and 5 bases from J; bases unmatched to any gene: 0. CDR1 and CDR2 from the germline V gene are SNHLY and FYNNEI. This CDR3 has 11 amino acids. The CDR3 region is CASGTGYGYTF. In DNA, the CDR3 is TGTGCCAGCGGGACAGGGTATGGCTACACCTTC.

This clone was seen a handful of times. The V and J genes are TRBV5-1 and TRBJ2-3; D is undetermined. V gave up 4 bases and J gave up 4 bases, with 7 bases separating them. The CDR3 spans 12 residues. The germline CDR1 and CDR2 sequences are SGHRS and YFSETQ. For the CDR3, the DNA is TGCGCCAGCAGCCCGAGGCCAGATACGCAGTATTTT. Its translation is CASSPRPDTQYF.

This clone came up a few times. V gene TRBV4-1 combines with J gene TRBJ2-1; 11 nucleotides align to TRBD2. Germline lookup yields CDR1 MGHRA and CDR2 YSYEKL. This CDR3 is built from 15 residues. The V and J ends lost 5 bases and 6 bases, in that order; junction bases with no gene match: 6. The CDR3 here is CASSYLAGGTNEQFF. The CDR3 region has the DNA TGCGCCAGCAGCTATTTAGCGGGGGGGACCAATGAGCAGTTCTTC.

The rearrangement uses TRBV4-1 and TRBJ2-4; D is uncertain. V lost 3 bases and J 4 bases, leaving 10 bases between the germline ends. CDR3 size: 14 residues. Germline-derived CDR1 and CDR2 are MGHRA and YSYEKL. Here the CDR3 DNA reads TGCGCCAGCAGCCAGCCCTCAGGAAAAAACATTCAGTACTTC. Protein sequence: CASSQPSGKNIQYF.

This chain connects TRBV12-5 to TRBJ2-2; 8 nucleotides agree with TRBD2. CDR3 length: 17 residues. V shed 5 bases and J 1 base; nucleotides not matched to a gene: 9. The germline gives CDR1 LGHNT, CDR2 FRNRAP. Written as DNA, the CDR3 is TGTGCTAGTGGTCCCCGGGAGGGGGGTTTGAACACCGGGGAGCTGTTTTTT. As protein: CASGPREGGLNTGELFF.

This clone appeared a single time. The chain joins TRBV2 to TRBJ1-5; TRBD1 might be the D (6 bases). V dropped 5 bases and J dropped 5 bases, with 13 bases sitting between them. The CDR3 length is 14 residues. The germline V gene encodes CDR1 SNHLY and CDR2 FYNNEI. DNA for the CDR3: TGTGCCAGCAGTAACAGGGCGGGCTATCAGCCCCAGCATTTT. Translating it yields CASSNRAGYQPQHF.

The chain carries TRBV6-1 and TRBJ1-2; D remains ambiguous. Trimming pared 1 base from V and 4 bases from J, leaving 7 bases between. The CDR3 contains 13 residues. Per germline, CDR1 MNHNS and CDR2 SASEGT. The DNA of the CDR3 is TGTGCCAGCAGTGAAGGACTCGGCTATGGCTACACCTTC. This translates into CASSEGLGYGYTF.

The chain uses TRBV24-1 and TRBJ2-3; D perhaps matches TRBD2 (7 bases). The V gene lost 0 bases and the J gene lost 2 bases, with 14 bases spanning the gap. This CDR3 has 17 residues. Germline loops: CDR1 KGHDR, CDR2 SFDVKD. Here the CDR3 DNA reads TGTGCCACCAGTGATTTGCATCGGGGGGCTTACACAGATACGCAGTATTTT. Translating gives CATSDLHRGAYTDTQYF.

The chain recombines TRBV4-1 with TRBJ2-7, with D tentatively TRBD2 (6 bases). The CDR3 spans 15 residues. The ends were cut back, 4 bases at V and 5 bases at J, with 18 bases in the middle. Germline assignment: CDR1 MGHRA and CDR2 YSYEKL. The CDR3 DNA is TGCGCCAGCAGCCCCGGTGGAGGGTCCGTCCACGAGCAGTACTTC. This gives the protein CASSPGGGSVHEQYF.

This chain uses TRBV4-1 with TRBJ1-6; tentative D call: TRBD1 (6 bases). This CDR3 is built from 16 residues. From germline, CDR1 is MGHRA and CDR2 YSYEKL. V was pared by 0 bases and J by 7 bases, with 13 bases between. The CDR3 reads CASSQDLQGRNSPLHF. The CDR3, as DNA: TGCGCCAGCAGCCAAGACTTACAGGGTCGGAATTCACCCCTCCACTTT.

The chain combines TRBV2 with TRBJ1-6; tentatively, D is TRBD1 (5 bases). V was clipped by 2 bases and J by 7 bases, with 15 bases between them. Germline CDR1 SNHLY, CDR2 FYNNEI. This CDR3 has 16 amino acids. The chain's CDR3 is CASSERSGRENSPLHF. CDR3 DNA sequence: TGTGCCAGCAGTGAAAGGTCCGGCAGGGAAAATTCACCCCTCCACTTT.

The chain links TRBV4-1 to TRBJ2-3; no definite D call. CDR3 size: 17 residues. Germline CDR1 MGHRA, CDR2 YSYEKL. Trimming pared 1 base from V and 0 bases from J, leaving 14 bases between. This CDR3 reads CASSQGAAPSSTDTQYF. The CDR3 DNA reads as TGCGCCAGCAGCCAAGGGGCAGCCCCATCGAGCACAGATACGCAGTATTTT.

The chain links TRBV20-1 to TRBJ2-1, with unresolved D. Trimming left V 5 bases short and J 6 bases short, with 5 bases between. Germline V gene data show CDR1 as DFQATT and CDR2 as SNEGSKA (reference sequence). The CDR3 loop spans 10 amino acids. The CDR3 DNA sequence: TGCAGTGCTTACAGCAATGAGCAGTTCTTC. It codes for CSAYSNEQFF.

Notes on this clone: Other DNA sequences in this specimen translate into the identical CDR3. The chain carries TRBV7-2 and TRBJ1-1; D uncertain. This CDR3 spans 14 amino acids. Germline V gene data show CDR1 as SGHTA and CDR2 as FQGNSA. V lost 0 bases, J lost 2 bases, and 7 bases lay in between. The CDR3 DNA sequence: TGTGCCAGCAGCTTAGCGCGGGGTAACACTGAAGCTTTCTTT. Protein sequence: CASSLARGNTEAFF. Full variable domain (rest looked up from reference TRBV7-2 and TRBJ1-1): GAGVSQSPSNKVTEKGKDVELRCDPISGHTALYWYRQSLGQGLEFLIYFQGNSAPDKSGLPSDRFSAERTGGSVSTLTIQRTQQEDSAVYLCASSLARGNTEAFFGQGTRLTVV.